The 6 T cell receptor beta chains listed next were all sequenced from one sample in a study of blood T cell repertoires in COVID-19. Generated by immunoSEQ multiplex PCR, the TCRdb table keeps only in-frame clones and is missing some. The sample yields 100,000 to 150,000 clones, about 87% seen once. Material for sequencing was peripheral blood. These receptors were collected from a man aged 45-60 years with active COVID-19.

This sequence joins TRBV4-3 and TRBJ1-2; TRBD1 matches 7 bases. Germline loops: CDR1 LGHNA, CDR2 YSLEER. The CDR3 covers 18 residues. The V and J ends lost 0 bases and 4 bases, in that order; junction bases with no gene match: 14. CDR3 coding DNA: TGCGCCAGCAGCCAAGATTGGGGCAGGGGGACTTCTGGCTATGGCTACACCTTC. Translated: CASSQDWGRGTSGYGYTF.

The V gene is TRBV5-4, the J gene TRBJ2-5, with TRBD1 as a possible D gene (7 bases). Germline V gene lookup returns CDR1 SGHNT and CDR2 YYREEE (reference sequence). V was trimmed by 2 bases and J by 11 bases, leaving 22 bases between them. The CDR3 loop spans 15 amino acids. CDR3 sequence: CASSFGGGGQEKQYF. Written as DNA, the CDR3 is TGTGCCAGCAGCTTCGGCGGAGGGGGCCAAGAGAAACAGTACTTC.

V usage is TRBV5-1 and J usage is TRBJ2-7, with TRBD1 matching 7 bases. Germline lookup yields CDR1 SGHRS and CDR2 YFSETQ. Germline trimming cut 4 bases from V and 1 base from J; bases unmatched to any gene: 5. CDR3 length: 14 amino acids. This CDR3 reads CASSRDSLSYEQYF. DNA of the CDR3: TGCGCCAGCAGCCGGGACAGCCTTTCCTACGAGCAGTACTTC.

The J gene is TRBJ1-2, the V gene TRBV19, with D possibly being TRBD1 (5 bases). V was cut by 5 bases and J by 4 bases, with 11 bases left in between. The CDR3 consists of 13 residues. CDR1 is LNHDA and CDR2 is SQIVND in the germline V gene (reference sequence). The CDR3 DNA is TGTGCCAGTAGTGTTACAGGACCCTATGGCTACACCTTC. Protein product: CASSVTGPYGYTF.

This chain uses TRBV7-9 with TRBJ2-7; 9 nucleotides line up with TRBD1. V gave up 0 bases and J gave up 7 bases; unmatched junction bases: 4. The CDR3 is 14 amino acids. CDR1 and CDR2 from the germline V gene are SEHNR and FQNEAQ (reference sequence). The CDR3 coding sequence is TGTGCCAGCAGCTTAGCACAGGGGGCAGGAGAGCAGTACTTC. Translating gives CASSLAQGAGEQYF. Drawing the rest from reference TRBV7-9 and TRBJ2-7, the complete variable domain is DTGVSQNPRHKITKRGQNVTFRCDPISEHNRLYWYRQTLGQGPEFLTYFQNEAQLEKSRLLSDRFSAERPKGSFSTLEIQRTEQGDSAMYLCASSLAQGAGEQYFGPGTRLTVT.

The genes are TRBV21-1 and TRBJ2-7; the DNA was not used to check the table's D call, TRBD1. TRBV21-1 is a pseudogene segment. The CDR3 extends over 15 amino acids. The CDR3 region has the DNA TGTGCCAGCGGAGGGACAGGGTGGTGGTCCTACGAGCAGTACTTC. Its translation: CASGGTGWWSYEQYF.